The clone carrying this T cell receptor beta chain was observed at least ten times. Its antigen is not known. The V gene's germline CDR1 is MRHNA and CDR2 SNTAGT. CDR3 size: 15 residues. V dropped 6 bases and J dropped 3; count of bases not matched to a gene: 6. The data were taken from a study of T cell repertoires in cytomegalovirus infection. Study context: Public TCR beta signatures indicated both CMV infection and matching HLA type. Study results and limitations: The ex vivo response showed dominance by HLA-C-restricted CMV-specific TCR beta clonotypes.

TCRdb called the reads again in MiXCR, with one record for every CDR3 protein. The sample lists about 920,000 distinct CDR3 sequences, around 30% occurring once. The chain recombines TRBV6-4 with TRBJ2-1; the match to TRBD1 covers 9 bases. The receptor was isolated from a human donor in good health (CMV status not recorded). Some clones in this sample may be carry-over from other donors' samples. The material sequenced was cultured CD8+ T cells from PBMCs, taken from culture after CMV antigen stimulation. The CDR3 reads CASSVETGGYNEQFF. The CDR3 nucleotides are TGTGCCAGCAGCGTCGAGACAGGGGGCTACAATGAGCAGTTCTTC.